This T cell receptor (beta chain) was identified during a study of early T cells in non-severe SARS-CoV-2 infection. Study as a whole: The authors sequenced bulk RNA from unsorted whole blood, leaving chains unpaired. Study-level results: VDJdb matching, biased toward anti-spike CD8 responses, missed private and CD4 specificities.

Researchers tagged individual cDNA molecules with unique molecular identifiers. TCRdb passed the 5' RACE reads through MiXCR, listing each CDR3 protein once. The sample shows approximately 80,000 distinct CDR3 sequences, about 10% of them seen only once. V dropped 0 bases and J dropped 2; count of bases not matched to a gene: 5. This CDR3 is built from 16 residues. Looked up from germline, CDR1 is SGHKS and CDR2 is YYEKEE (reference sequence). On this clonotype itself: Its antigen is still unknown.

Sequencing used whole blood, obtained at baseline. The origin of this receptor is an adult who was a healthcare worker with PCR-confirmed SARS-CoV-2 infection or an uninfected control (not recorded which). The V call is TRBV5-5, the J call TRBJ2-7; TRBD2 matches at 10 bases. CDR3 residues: CASSLGLAGAPYEQYF. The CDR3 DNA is TGTGCCAGCAGCTTGGGGCTAGCGGGGGCCCCCTACGAGCAGTACTTC.